This T cell receptor beta chain was recorded in a study of cytomegalovirus exposure and HLA in healthy donors. Study results and caveats: Cytomegalovirus-associated status was assigned to around 160 TCR beta chains.

PCR amplification relied on 60 Vbeta primers (plus 13 Jbeta primers). The method was immunoSEQ multiplex PCR; TCRdb's version includes in-frame clones alone and lacks a portion of them. This repertoire shows about 150,000 clones, 68% found once; its top ten account for 3.5% to 5%. The CDR3 extends over 18 amino acids. Germline assignment: CDR1 GTSNPN and CDR2 SVGIG (reference sequence). The J segment lost 8 bases and the V segment lost 0 bases, leaving 12 bases of the junction unmatched. Turning to this clone: Its antigen is not identified.

This TCR came from a man in his sixties in good health and CMV-seronegative. Sequenced input: PBMCs. V usage is TRBV30 and J usage is TRBJ2-1; 14 bases are a match to TRBD2. DNA for the CDR3: TGTGCCTGGAGTGTACAGGTAACGGGGACTAGCGGGAGTGATGAGCAGTTCTTC. Translated: CAWSVQVTGTSGSDEQFF.